Shown below are 2 T cell receptor beta chains from a single sample sequenced in a study of T cell responses to AZD1222 COVID-19 vaccine. TCRdb keeps only in-frame clones here, not all; method: immunoSEQ multiplex PCR. The table lists 120,000 or so clones, around 90% of them singletons. The sequencing used peripheral blood, collected on day 0 of AZD1222 vaccination. These TCRs come from an adult in good health.

This clone has a single count. The gene calls are TRBV7-2 and TRBJ1-5; D is unclear. CDR1 and CDR2 from the germline V gene are SGHTA and FQGNSA. This CDR3 contains 15 residues. The germline V and J ends were trimmed by 1 base and 3 bases, with 10 bases remaining between them. The CDR3 reads CASSLGPASNQPQHF. CDR3 DNA: TGTGCCAGCAGCTTAGGGCCAGCCTCCAATCAGCCCCAGCATTTT. Complete variable domain (other parts from reference TRBV7-2 and TRBJ1-5): GAGVSQSPSNKVTEKGKDVELRCDPISGHTALYWYRQSLGQGLEFLIYFQGNSAPDKSGLPSDRFSAERTGGSVSTLTIQRTQQEDSAVYLCASSLGPASNQPQHFGDGTRLSIL.

The rearrangement joins TRBV19 to TRBJ1-5; the match to TRBD1 covers 10 bases. The CDR3 extends over 17 amino acids. With V trimmed by 4 bases and J by 7 bases, 13 bases remained unmatched. Germline V lookup: CDR1 LNHDA, CDR2 SQIVND (reference sequence). The CDR3 DNA is TGTGCCAGTAGTAGCCGACAGGGGGCGTTTGGATACCAGCCCCAGCATTTT. Translated, it gives CASSSRQGAFGYQPQHF.